This TCR beta chain comes out of a study of vaccination and CD4 T cells after COVID-19 (dated by TCRdb to 2021 to 2024). Regarding the study in general: Every convalescent patient had a positive nasal swab PCR test for SARS-CoV-2, with mild disease in nine patients and severe disease in one. Post-vaccine blood samples were collected a median of 72 days after the second vaccine dose, ranging from 14 to 241 days. Overlapping spike peptide pools from SARS-CoV-2 and from the common cold coronaviruses HCoV-NL63, HCoV-OC43 and HCoV-229E were used as culture stimuli. The spike-specific CD4+ TCR repertoire was compared before and after mRNA vaccination in nine to ten COVID-19 convalescent patients and several infection-naive healthy vaccine recipients. Six males and four females were included in the convalescent cohort, with two Hispanic individuals, seven Caucasians, two Asians and one multiracial person represented. Participants got two doses of the Pfizer-BioNTech BNT162b2 vaccine (n=8) or two doses of the Moderna mRNA-1273 vaccine (n=2). Post-COVID blood samples from convalescent patients were collected a median of approximately 100 days after diagnosis, with a range of 35 to 161 days. As controls, cultures received a CEFX viral epitope pool (the positive control), an HIV-1 Nef peptide pool (the negative control), or no peptide at all.

Study-level results and caveats: Nearly all vaccine-specific clones in convalescent patients (304 of 307) were mono-reactive for SARS-CoV-2 spike rather than cross-reactive with common cold coronaviruses. Only a relatively small number of convalescent patients were included in the study, and early timepoints following natural infection were not analyzed. The median number of SARS-CoV-2-reactive clonotypes rose from under 25 after infection to 38 after vaccination, but the change was not significant. Among convalescent patients, a median around 83% of the SARS-CoV-2-reactive clones seen after vaccination appeared only after vaccination, which suggests priming specific to the vaccine.

What the treatment or condition label conveys for this sample: 10-day PBMC culture with coronavirus spike peptide pools or control peptides (ViraFEST assay). To expand antigen-specific T cells with peptide pools and then pick out the expanded clonotypes through TCR sequencing, the study relied on the ViraFEST assay. The convalescent patients' positive SARS-CoV-2 PCR tests were from March to December 2020, which was before the Alpha, Beta and Delta variants emerged in the United States. Each well held 1.5 million to 2.5 million PBMCs cultured with 9 to 10 ug/ml peptide pools in IMDM containing roughly 5% human AB serum and 9 to 10 IU/ml IL-2. Half of the culture medium was replaced with fresh IL-2-containing medium on days 3 and 7. After less than twelve days of culture, CD4+ T cells were isolated by negative selection with the EasySep CD4+ T cell isolation kit. Ficoll-Paque Plus gradient centrifugation was used to isolate PBMCs from whole blood, and the isolated PBMCs were then either used fresh or cryopreserved at -140C. Culture conditions were generally each tested in triplicate wells.

Comments on this clonotype: The antigen it binds to is not known. No qualities accompany the bases; no much larger clone lies one base away.

The library was produced with PCR. DNA from cultured CD4+ T cells underwent TCR sequencing with the Oncomine TCR Beta short-read assay at the Johns Hopkins FTIC core. Genomic DNA was extracted from the cultured CD4+ T cells with the QIAamp micro DNA kit. The Oncomine TCR Beta libraries from cultured CD4+ T cells were pooled using unique dual indexes and then sequenced on an Illumina iSeq 100. From the authors' description of their analysis: Non-productive sequences were removed, and CDR3s not starting with C, not ending with F or W, or shorter than 7 amino acids were discarded. The MANAFEST web application was used to identify antigen-specific clonotypes by comparing peptide-stimulated wells against reference wells and other culture wells. An FDR below 0.05, an odds ratio above 5, and a productive frequency above 0.1% in at least two of three replicate wells were required for clones to be considered positive. Clonotypes that were significantly expanded in both SARS-CoV-2 spike wells and at least one common cold coronavirus spike condition were defined as cross-reactive. CDR3 homology was assessed with Levenshtein distances (stringdist) and unrooted phylogenetic trees (ape) in R version 3.6.1. TCRdb took the public reads, trimmed them with fastp at Q25, ran MiXCR for clone calling and kept in-frame beta chains. Rows merge per CDR3 protein into single entries with the most common DNA and genes. TCRdb, not the authors, supplied the V and J calls. The sample includes about 9,500 distinct CDR3 sequences, with about 65% observed a single time. The leading ten clones occupy 9% of the sample.

For CDR1 and CDR2, the germline V gene (reference sequence) lists WNHNN and SYGVQD. The CDR3 contains 15 residues, cysteine and phenylalanine counted. The retained sequence is limited to the CDR3, 45 bases, with the frame set at the first base. V loses 6 bases of germline sequence and J loses 0 bases, and the interval between the two ends is 13 bases. This clonotype was sampled from a human donor who had recovered from COVID-19. The input for sequencing was CD4+ T cells from blood, cultured in vitro, taken before SARS-CoV-2 vaccination. The rearrangement combines TRBV10-1 with TRBJ2-3; matching of 5 bases hints at TRBD1 as the D gene. The CDR3 in this case is CASSPQGLSTDTQYF. The bases are TGCGCCAGCAGCCCCCAGGGATTGAGCACAGATACGCAGTATTTT.